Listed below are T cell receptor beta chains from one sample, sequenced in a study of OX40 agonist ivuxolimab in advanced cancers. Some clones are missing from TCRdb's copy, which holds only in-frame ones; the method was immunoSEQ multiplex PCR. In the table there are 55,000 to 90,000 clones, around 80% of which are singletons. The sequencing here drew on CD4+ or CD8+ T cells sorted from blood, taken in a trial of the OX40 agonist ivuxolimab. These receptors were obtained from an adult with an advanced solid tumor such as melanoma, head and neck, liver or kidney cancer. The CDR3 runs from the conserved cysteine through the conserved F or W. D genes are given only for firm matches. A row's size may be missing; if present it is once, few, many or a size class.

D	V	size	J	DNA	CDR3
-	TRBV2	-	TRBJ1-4	TGTGCCAGCAGTGCCACAGGGTTGACTAATGAAAAACTGTTTTTT	CASSATGLTNEKLFF
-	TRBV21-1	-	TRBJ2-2	TGTGCCAGGACATTGGACGGGGAGCTGTTTTTT	CARTLDGELFF
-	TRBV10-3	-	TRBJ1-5	TGTGCCATCAGTGATTTAGGACTGGGTCAGCCCCAGCATTTT	CAISDLGLGQPQHF
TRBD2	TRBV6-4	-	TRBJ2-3	TGTGCCAGCAGTGCTATGCGGGGGGGCGGCGGTACGCAGTATTTT	CASSAMRGGGGTQYF
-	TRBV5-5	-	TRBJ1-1	TGTGCCAGCAGCTTGGCGGCACCTCATTGGAACACTGAAGCTTTCTTT	CASSLAAPHWNTEAFF
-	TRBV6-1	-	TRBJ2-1	TGTGCCAGCAGTGAGTTACAGGGAAGCTCCTACAATGAGCAGTTCTTC	CASSELQGSSYNEQFF
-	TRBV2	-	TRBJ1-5	TGTGCCAGCACTCCGGGTCTTAATCAGCCCCAGCATTTT	CASTPGLNQPQHF
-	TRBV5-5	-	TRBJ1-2	TGTGCCAGCAGCTTAGGTCTTTTTTTAGGCCTCTATGGCTACACCTTC	CASSLGLFLGLYGYTF
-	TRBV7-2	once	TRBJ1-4	TGTGCCAGCAGCTTAGTAGGGGGGGCGTGGGGAAAACTGTTTTTT	CASSLVGGAWGKLFF
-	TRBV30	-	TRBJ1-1	TGTGCCTGGAGGGGGGCACAAGTGAGCACTGAAGCTTTCTTT	CAWRGAQVSTEAFF
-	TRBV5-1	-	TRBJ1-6	TGCGCCAGCAGCGGAGGCAATTCCTATAATTCACCCCTCCACTTT	CASSGGNSYNSPLHF
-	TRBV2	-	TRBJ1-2	TGTGCCAGCAGTGCCAAGGATGGCTATGGCTACACCTTC	CASSAKDGYGYTF
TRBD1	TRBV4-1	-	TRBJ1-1	TGCGCCAGCAGCCAGGTGCACACTCAGGGGGCGGGGTCCAACACTGAAGCTTTCTTT	CASSQVHTQGAGSNTEAFF
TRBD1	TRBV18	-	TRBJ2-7	TGTGCCAGCTCTTACACAGGGGACGAGCAGTACTTC	CASSYTGDEQYF
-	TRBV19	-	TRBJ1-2	TGTGCCAGTAGTCAGACAGGCTCTAACTATGGCTACACCTTC	CASSQTGSNYGYTF
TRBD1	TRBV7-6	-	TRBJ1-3	TGTGCCAGCAGCCCAAGGGACAGGTCCCCGGTTGGAAACACCATATATTTT	CASSPRDRSPVGNTIYF
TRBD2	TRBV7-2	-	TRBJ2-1	TGTGCCAGCAGCTTAGAATCGCAGACTAGCGGGAGGTACAATGAGCAGTTCTTC	CASSLESQTSGRYNEQFF
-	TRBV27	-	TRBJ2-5	TGTGCCAGCAGTTCGCCCCCCGTAGGGGTAAGGGAGACCCAGTACTTC	CASSSPPVGVRETQYF
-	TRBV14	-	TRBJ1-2	TGTGCCAGCAGCAGGGTACAGGGTCCGGGTGGCTACACCTTC	CASSRVQGPGGYTF
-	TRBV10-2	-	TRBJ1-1	TGCGCCAGCAGTGAACCCTTCACTGGGAACACTGAAGCTTTCTTT	CASSEPFTGNTEAFF
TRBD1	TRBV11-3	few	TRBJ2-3	TGTGCCAGCAGCCTGGGACAGCAAAGCACAGATACGCAGTATTTT	CASSLGQQSTDTQYF
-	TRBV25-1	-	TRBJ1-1	TGTGCCAGCAGTGAACTGGGACGGGGCGGGAGAGGAACTGAAGCTTTCTTT	CASSELGRGGRGTEAFF
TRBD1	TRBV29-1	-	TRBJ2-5	TGCAGCCCCAAGGGACCCAGGGGGGAGACCCAGTACTTC	CSPKGPRGETQYF
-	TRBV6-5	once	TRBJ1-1	TGTGCCAGCAGTGGCCGGGGAATCATGAACACTGAAGCTTTCTTT	CASSGRGIMNTEAFF
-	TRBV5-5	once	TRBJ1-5	TGTGCCAGCAGCTTAAATGTGGAGTCTCAGCCCCAGCATTTT	CASSLNVESQPQHF
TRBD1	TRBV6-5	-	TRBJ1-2	TGTGCCAGTGGGACAGGCTATGGCTACACCTTC	CASGTGYGYTF
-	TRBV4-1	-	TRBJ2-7	TGCGCCAGCAGCCTTCCCACGGGACACTTTTTGGAGCAGTACTTC	CASSLPTGHFLEQYF
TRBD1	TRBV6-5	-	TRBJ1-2	TGTGCCAGCAGCCTGGACAGGACTACCTATGGCTACACCTTC	CASSLDRTTYGYTF